This is a list of T cell receptor beta chains from one sample in a study of monozygotic twins with inflammatory bowel disease. TCRdb reprocessed the 5' RACE reads, with one entry per CDR3 protein and no DNA. The sample holds 93,000 or so distinct CDR3 sequences. Sequencing used blood. The receptor source for this set is a human donor with ulcerative colitis or Crohn's disease, or a healthy co-twin of an affected twin (not recorded which). CDR3s include the opening cysteine and the closing phenylalanine or tryptophan.

V gene	J gene	CDR3 protein
TRBV7-8	TRBJ2-7	CASSLDRTYEQYF
TRBV7-9	TRBJ2-7	CASSADGQGRYEQYF
TRBV24-1	TRBJ1-3	CATSEQAATGNTIYF
TRBV13	TRBJ2-2	CASSLMGVANTGELFF
TRBV6-1	TRBJ2-1	CASTRGVYNEQFF
TRBV20-1	TRBJ2-5	CSASPKETQYF
TRBV30	TRBJ2-1	CAWSVVLAGGAAQFF
TRBV5-5	TRBJ1-4	CASSPDRGRREKLFF
TRBV4-2	TRBJ2-5	CASSQDSAPGETQYF
TRBV12-3/TRBV12-4	TRBJ2-6	CASSLGGRNGANVLTF
TRBV9	TRBJ2-3	CASSVLSTISTDTQYF
TRBV20-1	TRBJ1-6	CSARDPTKGGRSPLHF
TRBV20-1	TRBJ2-7	CSARKTGLIYEQYF
TRBV6-5	TRBJ2-7	CASSSRLAASYEQYF
TRBV7-9	TRBJ2-1	CASSLAPLAGSYNEQFF
TRBV6-5	TRBJ2-7	CASTPRGSYEQYF
TRBV6-1	TRBJ1-5	CASNSGGHSSNQPQHF
TRBV7-3	TRBJ1-1	CASSTGTGEAFF
TRBV18	TRBJ2-7	CASSPRGTGVSYEQYF
TRBV6-5	TRBJ2-4	CASSYYKGAAKNIQYF
TRBV7-2	TRBJ2-2	CASSVTDRGRIGELFF
TRBV29-1	TRBJ1-3	CSVETSERSSGNTIYF
TRBV4-3	TRBJ2-2	CVSSQVNTGELFF
TRBV20-1	TRBJ2-7	CSAGTSGSISYEQYF
TRBV10-3	TRBJ1-2	CAISPGYANYGYTF
TRBV6-5	TRBJ2-7	CASRGTGRYEQYF
TRBV7-2	TRBJ1-5	CASSPRTGITQPQHF
TRBV12-3/TRBV12-4	TRBJ2-3	CASSFFADTQYF